These T cell receptor beta chains were read from a single sample in a study of Ad26.COV2.S vaccination and SARS-CoV-2 variants. The protocol was immunoSEQ multiplex PCR, while the TCRdb copy is restricted to in-frame clones and leaves out a portion. The sample holds 350,000 to 500,000 clones, 75% to 90% seen once. Sequenced material: peripheral blood, taken in a trial of Ad26.COV2.S vaccine versus placebo. The receptors were sampled from a person between 18 and 65 years old who received the Ad26.COV2.S COVID-19 vaccine or a placebo. CDR3s include the opening cysteine and the closing phenylalanine or tryptophan. The D gene is left open where the match is weak. Size tells how often a clone was seen (once, few, many) or the class of an expanded clone, and some rows leave it out.

v_gene: TRBV4-3; d_gene: TRBD1; abundance: .; j_gene: TRBJ2-5; CDR3nt: TGCGCCAGCAGTCTGGGACAGGAAGAGACCCAGTACTTC; CDR3aa: CASSLGQEETQYF
v_gene: TRBV5-1; d_gene: TRBD1; abundance: .; j_gene: TRBJ2-7; CDR3nt: TGCGCCAGCAGCGACGGACAGGGTATCATCTACGAGCAGTACTTC; CDR3aa: CASSDGQGIIYEQYF
v_gene: TRBV7-2; d_gene: TRBD1; abundance: .; j_gene: TRBJ1-2; CDR3nt: TGTGCCAGCAGCTTCGAGGACAGGGGATTCGGCTACACCTTC; CDR3aa: CASSFEDRGFGYTF
v_gene: TRBV19; d_gene: .; abundance: .; j_gene: TRBJ2-3; CDR3nt: TGTGCCAGTAGTAGGAGGGACACAGATACGCAGTATTTT; CDR3aa: CASSRRDTDTQYF
v_gene: TRBV5-1; d_gene: .; abundance: .; j_gene: TRBJ2-3; CDR3nt: TGCGCCAGCAGCTTGGGAGGGTTGGCTAGCACAGATACGCAGTATTTT; CDR3aa: CASSLGGLASTDTQYF
v_gene: TRBV27; d_gene: .; abundance: .; j_gene: TRBJ1-1; CDR3nt: TGTGCCAGCAGTTTATCGAAAGGGACAAAATGGGGCACTGAAGCTTTCTTT; CDR3aa: CASSLSKGTKWGTEAFF
v_gene: TRBV27; d_gene: .; abundance: few; j_gene: TRBJ1-5; CDR3nt: TGTGCCCCGAAGGGACATCCAGTTAGCAATCAGCCCCAGCATTTT; CDR3aa: CAPKGHPVSNQPQHF
v_gene: TRBV3-1/TRBV3-2; d_gene: .; abundance: .; j_gene: TRBJ2-3; CDR3nt: TGTGCCAGCAGCCACGGGACTGGCACAGATACGCAGTATTTT; CDR3aa: CASSHGTGTDTQYF
v_gene: TRBV21-1; d_gene: .; abundance: .; j_gene: TRBJ1-1; CDR3nt: TGTGCCAGCAGCGGGGGAGGGAGCGCTGAAGCTTTCTTT; CDR3aa: CASSGGGSAEAFF
v_gene: TRBV15; d_gene: .; abundance: .; j_gene: TRBJ1-6; CDR3nt: TGTGCCACCAGCAAAGAGGTCCCCAAAATTGCCTATAATTCACCCCTCCACTTT; CDR3aa: CATSKEVPKIAYNSPLHF
v_gene: TRBV28; d_gene: .; abundance: .; j_gene: TRBJ2-1; CDR3nt: TGTGCCAGCAATAACCATGGCGGGGGCGACCGAAATGAGCAGTTCTTC; CDR3aa: CASNNHGGGDRNEQFF
v_gene: TRBV13; d_gene: .; abundance: .; j_gene: TRBJ2-5; CDR3nt: TGTGCCAGCAGCTCCACAGGACGCCAAGAGACCCAGTACTTC; CDR3aa: CASSSTGRQETQYF
v_gene: TRBV12-3/TRBV12-4; d_gene: TRBD1; abundance: once; j_gene: TRBJ1-1; CDR3nt: TGTGCCAGCAGTTTGAATCAGGGGGGCTCGGCTTTCTTT; CDR3aa: CASSLNQGGSAFF
v_gene: TRBV3-1/TRBV3-2; d_gene: TRBD1; abundance: .; j_gene: TRBJ2-2; CDR3nt: TGTGCCAGCAGCTTACTGACAGGGATTTCGAACACCGGGGAGCTGTTTTTT; CDR3aa: CASSLLTGISNTGELFF
v_gene: TRBV20-1; d_gene: .; abundance: .; j_gene: TRBJ1-5; CDR3nt: TGCAGTGCTAGTAGGTTAGGACGACCTTCGGCCCAGCATTTT; CDR3aa: CSASRLGRPSAQHF
v_gene: TRBV4-3; d_gene: .; abundance: .; j_gene: TRBJ1-4; CDR3nt: TGCGCCAGCAGTCTTACGGCGTACAATGAAAAACTGTTTTTT; CDR3aa: CASSLTAYNEKLFF
v_gene: TRBV7-2; d_gene: TRBD1; abundance: .; j_gene: TRBJ2-3; CDR3nt: TGTGCCAGCAGCTTGACAGGGGGCGAAGATACGCAGTATTTT; CDR3aa: CASSLTGGEDTQYF
v_gene: TRBV28; d_gene: .; abundance: .; j_gene: TRBJ1-4; CDR3nt: TGTGCCAGCAGTTTATTCGGGACATGGAATGAAAAACTGTTTTTT; CDR3aa: CASSLFGTWNEKLFF
v_gene: TRBV10-3; d_gene: .; abundance: many; j_gene: TRBJ1-5; CDR3nt: TGTGCCAGCGGCCCTAGCAATCAGCCCCAGCATTTT; CDR3aa: CASGPSNQPQHF
v_gene: TRBV4-1; d_gene: TRBD2; abundance: .; j_gene: TRBJ2-3; CDR3nt: TGCGCCAGCAGCCAAGTTCTGGCCTCAGCGGGGACGCAGTATTTT; CDR3aa: CASSQVLASAGTQYF
v_gene: TRBV9; d_gene: .; abundance: .; j_gene: TRBJ2-1; CDR3nt: TGTGCCAGCGGGTGGGGGAGTCCTCTCCATGAGCAGTTCTTC; CDR3aa: CASGWGSPLHEQFF
v_gene: TRBV6-2/TRBV6-3; d_gene: .; abundance: .; j_gene: TRBJ2-5; CDR3nt: TGTGCCAGCAGTTACAAGGCGGGACCAACGAAACTTAGTCAAGAGACCCAGTACTTC; CDR3aa: CASSYKAGPTKLSQETQYF
v_gene: TRBV19; d_gene: TRBD2; abundance: .; j_gene: TRBJ2-1; CDR3nt: TGTGCCAGTAGTATGGCCCCCGGGGGGGGGAATGAGCAGTTCTTC; CDR3aa: CASSMAPGGGNEQFF
v_gene: TRBV5-1; d_gene: .; abundance: .; j_gene: TRBJ1-6; CDR3nt: TGCGCCAGCAGAGGAGACTACAATAATTCACCCCTCCACTTT; CDR3aa: CASRGDYNNSPLHF